The 28 T cell receptor beta chains below all came from one sample that was sequenced in a study of shared clonotypes between healthy human individuals. Profiling relied on immunoSEQ multiplex PCR, and the TCRdb table lists in-frame clones only, not all of them. The sample has hundreds of thousands of clones; roughly 70% are singletons. Sequenced: memory CD4+ T cells sorted from blood. Subset given: CD45RA-negative fraction. Receptors originate from a woman younger than 45 in good health.

The gene calls are TRBV5-4 and TRBJ2-3; 12 nucleotides match TRBD2. Trimming cost V 7 bases and J 2 bases; bases outside gene matches: 8. The CDR3 runs 16 residues. The germline gives CDR1 SGHNT, CDR2 YYREEE (reference sequence). CDR3 region: CASGIGLAGFTDTQYF. The CDR3 coding sequence is TGTGCCAGCGGTATAGGACTAGCGGGATTCACAGATACGCAGTATTTT.

This clone is a singleton in its sample. J is TRBJ2-5 and V is TRBV5-1, with no clear D. CDR1 is SGHRS, CDR2 YFSETQ, per germline. Trimming took off 4 bases at V and 3 bases at J, with 13 bases between the two ends. This CDR3 spans 14 amino acids. DNA of the CDR3: TGCGCCAGCAGCCCGGGCCAAAACAAAGAGACCCAGTACTTC. Its protein is CASSPGQNKETQYF.

The rearrangement links TRBV19 to TRBJ1-2, with TRBD1 matching over 8 bases. The germline V gene encodes CDR1 LNHDA and CDR2 SQIVND (reference sequence). J gave up 6 bases and V 4 bases, and 10 bases lay outside the gene matches. The CDR3 loop spans 15 amino acids. The CDR3 protein is CASSTRDRSFHGYTF. CDR3 DNA sequence: TGTGCCAGTAGTACCCGGGACAGGAGTTTCCATGGCTACACCTTC.

The rearrangement uses TRBV19 and TRBJ2-1; 10 bases align to TRBD2. Germline V gives CDR1 LNHDA, CDR2 SQIVND (reference sequence). This CDR3 spans 14 amino acids. V lost 4 bases and J lost 9; bases outside the gene matches: 6. The CDR3 sequence is CASSRLAGEGEQFF. The CDR3, as DNA: TGTGCCAGTAGTAGGCTAGCGGGAGAGGGTGAGCAGTTCTTC.

J is TRBJ2-3 and V is TRBV11-2, with no clear D. V was trimmed by 1 base and J by 3 bases, leaving 11 bases between them. CDR3 size: 15 residues. Looked up from germline, CDR1 is SGHAT and CDR2 is FQNNGV. Written as DNA, the CDR3 is TGTGCCAGCAGCTTAGTACTCCATGTGACAGATACGCAGTATTTT. It specifies CASSLVLHVTDTQYF. Looking up the rest from reference TRBV11-2 and TRBJ2-3 gives the full variable domain: EAGVAQSPRYKIIEKRQSVAFWCNPISGHATLYWYQQILGQGPKLLIQFQNNGVVDDSQLPKDRFSAERLKGVDSTLKIQPAKLEDSAVYLCASSLVLHVTDTQYFGPGTRLTVL.

V is TRBV6-4 and J is TRBJ1-4, with D unclear. V lost 7 bases and J lost 4, with 16 bases in between. Germline CDR1 is MRHNA and CDR2 is SNTAGT. The CDR3 covers 15 residues. CDR3 protein: CASTVGGKDNEKLFF. DNA for the CDR3: TGTGCCAGCACGGTGGGCGGTAAGGATAATGAAAAACTGTTTTTT.

The genes are TRBV28 and TRBJ2-7, with 13 bases identical to TRBD2. The CDR3 length is 15 residues. CDR1 is MDHEN and CDR2 is SYDVKM in the germline V gene. Unmatched junction bases numbered 8, after V lost 5 bases and J lost 7 bases. CDR3: CASSETSGRKFEQYF. The DNA of the CDR3 is TGTGCCAGCAGTGAGACTAGCGGGAGGAAATTTGAGCAGTACTTC. Filled out from reference TRBV28 and TRBJ2-7, the complete variable domain reads DVKVTQSSRYLVKRTGEKVFLECVQDMDHENMFWYRQDPGLGLRLIYFSYDVKMKEKGDIPEGYSVSREKKERFSLILESASTNQTSMYLCASSETSGRKFEQYFGPGTRLTVT.

This clone was observed a few times. The chain carries TRBV5-8 and TRBJ2-1, with unresolved D. There are 16 residues in the CDR3. In germline, CDR1 is SGHTS, CDR2 YDEGEE. The V end was cut by 6 bases, the J end by 7 bases, with 23 bases between. In DNA, the CDR3 is TGTGCCAGCACCTCGGCCGTCCAGGCTAGTAGAAATGAGCAGTTCTTC. This encodes CASTSAVQASRNEQFF. Based on the CDR3 plus reference TRBV5-8 and TRBJ2-1, the full variable domain is EAGVTQSPTHLIKTRGQQATLRCSPISGHTSVYWYQQALGLGLQFLLWYDEGEERNRGNFPPRFSGRQFPNYSSELNVNALELEDSALYLCASTSAVQASRNEQFFGPGTRLTVL.

About this clone itself: This likely came from a read error, as a far larger clone is one base away. V usage is TRBV5-1 and J usage is TRBJ2-7, with D possibly TRBD2 on 5 matching bases. Trimming took off 4 bases at V and 3 bases at J, with 17 bases between the two ends. The CDR3 loop spans 15 amino acids. Germline loops: CDR1 SGHRS, CDR2 YFSETQ. The DNA for the CDR3 is TGCGCCAGCAGCCGCAGACCGGAGGCGGGCTACGAGCAGTACTTC. Its protein is CASSRRPEAGYEQYF.

This rearrangement joins TRBV11-2 to TRBJ2-7, with 8 bases aligning to TRBD1. Germline V gene lookup returns CDR1 SGHAT and CDR2 FQNNGV. CDR3 size: 13 residues. With V trimmed by 7 bases and J by 7 bases, 9 bases remained unmatched. The CDR3 is CASTSQGAGEQYF. The CDR3 coding sequence is TGTGCCAGCACGTCCCAGGGGGCGGGGGAGCAGTACTTC.

The J gene is TRBJ1-5, the V gene TRBV19; D is unresolved. From germline, CDR1 is LNHDA and CDR2 SQIVND (reference sequence). V lost 7 bases to trimming and J lost 1 base, with 14 bases between them. This CDR3 is built from 15 residues. CDR3 sequence (DNA): TGTGCCAGTACCGATCAAGGACTGAGCAATCAGCCCCAGCATTTT. It is translated as CASTDQGLSNQPQHF. Supplemented by reference TRBV19 and TRBJ1-5, the full variable domain reads DGGITQSPKYLFRKEGQNVTLSCEQNLNHDAMYWYRQDPGQGLRLIYYSQIVNDFQKGDIAEGYSVSREKKESFPLTVTSAQKNPTAFYLCASTDQGLSNQPQHFGDGTRLSIL.

The sample holds one count of this clone. The V gene is TRBV11-1, the J gene TRBJ2-7; 7 nucleotides align to TRBD1. This CDR3 spans 16 amino acids. Germline-derived CDR1 and CDR2 are SGHAT and FQDESV (reference sequence). With 3 bases clipped from V and 0 bases from J, the junction kept 8 bases outside the gene matches. The CDR3 protein is CASSFTGDRSSYEQYF. CDR3 coding DNA: TGTGCCAGCAGCTTCACCGGGGACAGAAGCTCCTACGAGCAGTACTTC.

This clone was counted a single time. The chain is built from TRBV5-5 and TRBJ2-1, with TRBD2 matching 13 bases. The CDR3 loop spans 17 amino acids. With 2 bases clipped from V and 4 bases from J, the junction kept 6 bases outside the gene matches. Germline loops: CDR1 SGHKS, CDR2 YYEKEE (reference sequence). The CDR3 nucleotides read TGTGCCAGCAGCTTCTACCTACTAGCGGGGGGGTACAATGAGCAGTTCTTC. It is translated as CASSFYLLAGGYNEQFF.

The genes are TRBV5-1 and TRBJ2-7, with 11 nucleotides matching TRBD2. Germline trimming cut 5 bases from V and 4 bases from J; bases unmatched to any gene: 5. The CDR3 is 14 residues long. Germline-derived CDR1 and CDR2 are SGHRS and YFSETQ. The CDR3, as DNA: TGCGCCAGCAGTACTAGCGGGAGCTGGTACGAGCAGTACTTC. Encoded protein: CASSTSGSWYEQYF.

This clone was seen a handful of times. The chain links TRBV7-9 to TRBJ2-2; possible D gene TRBD1, 5 bases. The CDR3 has 15 amino acids. Germline CDR1 reads SEHNR; CDR2 reads FQNEAQ (reference sequence). With 3 bases removed from V and 3 bases from J, the gap between germline ends came to 11 bases. The CDR3 DNA sequence: TGTGCCAGCAGCTTCAGGCAGGGCGACACCGGGGAGCTGTTTTTT. Translated: CASSFRQGDTGELFF.

The V and J genes are TRBV27 and TRBJ1-4; tentatively, D is TRBD1 (6 bases). Germline CDR1 is MNHEY and CDR2 is SMNVEV (reference sequence). The CDR3 spans 15 residues. Trimming cost V 5 bases and J 2 bases, with 12 bases left between them. The CDR3 DNA reads TGTGCCAGCAGTGGTAACAGGGTTACTAATGAAAAACTGTTTTTT. Protein product: CASSGNRVTNEKLFF. Full variable domain (missing parts from reference TRBV27 and TRBJ1-4): EAQVTQNPRYLITVTGKKLTVTCSQNMNHEYMSWYRQDPGLGLRQIYYSMNVEVTDKGDVPEGYKVSRKEKRNFPLILESPSPNQTSLYFCASSGNRVTNEKLFFGSGTQLSVL.

The chain links TRBV5-1 to TRBJ2-5, with a weak D call TRBD2 (7 bases). The V end lost 7 bases, the J end lost 2 bases, and 15 bases lay between the germline ends. CDR1 is SGHRS, CDR2 YFSETQ, per germline. This CDR3 has 14 amino acids. The CDR3 region has the DNA TGCGCCAGCGGCGCGGGGGCCTCACAAGAGACCCAGTACTTC. Translated: CASGAGASQETQYF. Drawing the rest from reference TRBV5-1 and TRBJ2-5, the complete variable domain is KAGVTQTPRYLIKTRGQQVTLSCSPISGHRSVSWYQQTPGQGLQFLFEYFSETQRNKGNFPGRFSGRQFSNSRSEMNVSTLELGDSALYLCASGAGASQETQYFGPGTRLLVL.

The chain links TRBV5-1 to TRBJ2-4; weak D call: TRBD2 (6 bases). CDR3 length: 14 residues. CDR1 is SGHRS and CDR2 is YFSETQ in the germline V gene. With 0 bases removed from V and 8 bases from J, the gap between germline ends came to 12 bases. The CDR3 coding sequence is TGCGCCAGCAGCTTGGCAGAAGGGAGGCACATTCAGTACTTC. Its protein product is CASSLAEGRHIQYF.

V usage is TRBV6-1 and J usage is TRBJ1-5; 9 nucleotides align to TRBD1. The CDR3 is made up of 15 amino acids. V lost 6 bases, J lost 3 bases, and 6 bases stayed unmatched. Germline values: CDR1 MNHNS, CDR2 SASEGT. The CDR3 DNA is TGTGCCAGCAGAACCGGGACAGGGCTCAATCAGCCCCAGCATTTT. Its translation: CASRTGTGLNQPQHF.

CDR3 sequence: CASSGHSDTQYF. DNA of the CDR3: TGTGCCAGTAGTGGTCACTCAGATACGCAGTATTTT. The chain is built from TRBV19 and TRBJ2-3; D is unclear. Looked up from germline, CDR1 is LNHDA and CDR2 is SQIVND (reference sequence). CDR3 length: 12 residues. Trimming cost V 5 bases and J 4 bases, with 7 bases left between them.

This chain's CDR3 is CASSTIRQGDGYTF. In DNA form, the CDR3 reads TGTGCCAGCAGTACAATCCGACAGGGTGATGGCTACACCTTC. The J gene is TRBJ1-2, the V gene TRBV6-6, with 7 nucleotides matching TRBD1. Trimming removed 5 bases from V and 6 bases from J; junction bases left unmatched: 9. Per germline, CDR1 MNHNY and CDR2 SVGAGI (reference sequence). The CDR3 totals 14 residues.

As DNA, the CDR3 is TGTGCCGTAATCGGCAAGGGGTTAAGCACAGATACGCAGTATTTT. Protein product: CAVIGKGLSTDTQYF. The rearrangement uses TRBV2 and TRBJ2-3; maybe TRBD1 (5 bases). V shed 11 bases and J shed 0 bases, with 18 bases lying between them. The CDR3 is 15 amino acids. Germline CDR1 reads SNHLY; CDR2 reads FYNNEI. Filled out from reference TRBV2 and TRBJ2-3, the complete variable domain reads EPEVTQTPSHQVTQMGQEVILRCVPISNHLYFYWYRQILGQKVEFLVSFYNNEISEKSEIFDDQFSVERPDGSNFTLKIRSTKLEDSAMYFCAVIGKGLSTDTQYFGPGTRLTVL.

This chain uses TRBV28 with TRBJ1-5, with 7 bases identical to TRBD1. In germline, CDR1 is MDHEN, CDR2 SYDVKM. V lost 7 bases to trimming and J lost 10 bases; unmatched junction nucleotides: 13. CDR3 length equals 14 residues. The CDR3 coding sequence is TGTGCCAGCAACGAGGGGGCCTCTTTAGGCCCCCAGCATTTT. Residues: CASNEGASLGPQHF.

This clone was recorded once. This chain uses TRBV28 with TRBJ2-7; a weak D match, TRBD1 (6 bases). Germline V gene lookup returns CDR1 MDHEN and CDR2 SYDVKM. The CDR3 is made up of 15 amino acids. V gave up 6 bases and J gave up 3 bases, with 18 bases separating them. The CDR3 region has the DNA TGTGCCAGCAGCTCCCTAAAGGACAGCCTCTACGAGCAGTACTTC. This translates into CASSSLKDSLYEQYF. Complete variable domain (other parts from reference TRBV28 and TRBJ2-7): DVKVTQSSRYLVKRTGEKVFLECVQDMDHENMFWYRQDPGLGLRLIYFSYDVKMKEKGDIPEGYSVSREKKERFSLILESASTNQTSMYLCASSSLKDSLYEQYFGPGTRLTVT.

CDR3 DNA: TGTGCCAGCAGCCCCGTCCGGGGCTTGGGTAGCACCGGGGAGCTGTTTTTT. Its translation is CASSPVRGLGSTGELFF. The V and J genes are TRBV13 and TRBJ2-2; the D call may be TRBD1 or TRBD2 (5 bases each). The V end was cut by 5 bases, the J end by 4 bases, with 20 bases between. This CDR3 contains 17 residues. Germline CDR1 PRHDT, CDR2 FYEKMQ (reference sequence).

Comments on this clone: A much larger clonotype is one base distant, so this may be a read error. Since no conserved phenylalanine or tryptophan closes the CDR3, a read error is the likely cause. This chain connects TRBV5-8 to TRBJ1-1, with D unclear. Germline V gives CDR1 SGHTS, CDR2 YDEGEE. Trimming took 0 bases from V and 0 from J, leaving 9 bases between them. The CDR3 totals 15 residues. The CDR3 protein is CASSLGLGLNTEAFL. The CDR3 nucleotides read TGTGCCAGCAGCTTGGGGTTAGGCTTGAACACTGAAGCTTTCCTT.

The chain joins TRBV5-1 to TRBJ2-3; the match to TRBD1 covers 9 bases. CDR1 is SGHRS and CDR2 is YFSETQ in the germline V gene. The CDR3 covers 14 residues. The J segment lost 3 bases and the V segment lost 6 bases, leaving 5 bases of the junction unmatched. CDR3 amino acids: CASIDRGLTDTQYF. The CDR3 DNA sequence: TGCGCCAGCATCGACAGGGGGTTAACAGATACGCAGTATTTT.

The rearrangement joins TRBV19 to TRBJ1-2; D might be TRBD1 (5 bases). V was clipped by 6 bases and J by 4 bases, with 15 bases between them. The CDR3 runs to 14 residues. CDR1 is LNHDA, CDR2 SQIVND, per germline (reference sequence). CDR3 amino acids: CASRPTGSSYGYTF. CDR3 nucleotides: TGTGCCAGTAGACCTACAGGTTCTAGCTATGGCTACACCTTC.